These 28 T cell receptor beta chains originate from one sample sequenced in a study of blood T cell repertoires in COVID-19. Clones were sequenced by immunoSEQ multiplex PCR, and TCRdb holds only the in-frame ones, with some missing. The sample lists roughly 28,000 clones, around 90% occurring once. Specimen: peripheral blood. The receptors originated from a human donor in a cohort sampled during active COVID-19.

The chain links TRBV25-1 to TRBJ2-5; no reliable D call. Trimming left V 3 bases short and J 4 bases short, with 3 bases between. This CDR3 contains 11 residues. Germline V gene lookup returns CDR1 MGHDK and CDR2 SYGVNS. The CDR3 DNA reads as TGTGCCAGCAGTGATCTAGAGACCCAGTACTTC. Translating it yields CASSDLETQYF.

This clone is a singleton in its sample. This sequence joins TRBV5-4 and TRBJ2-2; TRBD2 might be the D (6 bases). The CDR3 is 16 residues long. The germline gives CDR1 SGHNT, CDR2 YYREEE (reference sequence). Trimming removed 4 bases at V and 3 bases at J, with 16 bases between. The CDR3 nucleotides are TGTGCCAGCAGCATTGTACTCGGGGGAGACACCGGGGAGCTGTTTTTT. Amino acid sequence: CASSIVLGGDTGELFF. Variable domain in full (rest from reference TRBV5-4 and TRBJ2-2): ETGVTQSPTHLIKTRGQQVTLRCSSQSGHNTVSWYQQALGQGPQFIFQYYREEENGRGNFPPRFSGLQFPNYSSELNVNALELDDSALYLCASSIVLGGDTGELFFGEGSRLTVL.

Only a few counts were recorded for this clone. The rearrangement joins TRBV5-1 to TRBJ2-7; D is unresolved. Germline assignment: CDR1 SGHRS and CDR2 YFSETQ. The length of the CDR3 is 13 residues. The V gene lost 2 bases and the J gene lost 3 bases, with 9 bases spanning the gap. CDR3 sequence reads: CASSFSTSYEQYF. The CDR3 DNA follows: TGCGCCAGCAGCTTCTCGACAAGCTACGAGCAGTACTTC.

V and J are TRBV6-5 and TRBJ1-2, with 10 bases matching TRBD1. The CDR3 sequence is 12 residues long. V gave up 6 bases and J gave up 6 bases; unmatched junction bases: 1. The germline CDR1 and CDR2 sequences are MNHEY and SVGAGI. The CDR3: CASSGQGDGYTF. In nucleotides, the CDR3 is TGTGCCAGCAGCGGACAGGGGGATGGCTACACCTTC.

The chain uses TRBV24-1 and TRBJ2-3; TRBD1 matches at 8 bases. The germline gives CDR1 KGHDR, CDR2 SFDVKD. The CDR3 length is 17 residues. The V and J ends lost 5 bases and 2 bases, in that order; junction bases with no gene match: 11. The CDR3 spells CATSGDRGLSSTDTQYF. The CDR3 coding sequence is TGTGCCACCAGTGGCGACAGGGGACTCTCCTCCACAGATACGCAGTATTTT.

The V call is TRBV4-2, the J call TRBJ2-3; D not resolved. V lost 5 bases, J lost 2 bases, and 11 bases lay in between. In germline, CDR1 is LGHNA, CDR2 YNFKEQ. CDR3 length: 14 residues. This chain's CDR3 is CASSFSVNTDTQYF. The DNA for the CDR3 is TGTGCCAGCAGCTTCAGCGTGAACACAGATACGCAGTATTTT.

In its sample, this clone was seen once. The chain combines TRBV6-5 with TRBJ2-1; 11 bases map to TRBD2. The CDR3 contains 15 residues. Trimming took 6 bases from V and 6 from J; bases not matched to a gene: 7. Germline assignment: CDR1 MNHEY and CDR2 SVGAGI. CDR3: CASRRTGTSGNEQFF. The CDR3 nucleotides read TGTGCCAGCAGGCGTACCGGGACTAGCGGCAATGAGCAGTTCTTC.

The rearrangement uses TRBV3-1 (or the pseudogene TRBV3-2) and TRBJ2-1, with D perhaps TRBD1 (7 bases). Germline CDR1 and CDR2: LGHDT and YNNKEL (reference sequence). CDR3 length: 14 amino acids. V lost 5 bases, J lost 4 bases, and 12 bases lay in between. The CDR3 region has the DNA TGTGCCAGCAGCGAGACAGGGACTTACAATGAGCAGTTCTTC. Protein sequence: CASSETGTYNEQFF.

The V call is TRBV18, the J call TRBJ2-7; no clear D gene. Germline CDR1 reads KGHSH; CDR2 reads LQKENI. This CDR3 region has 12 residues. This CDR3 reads CGWSSPRVGQYF. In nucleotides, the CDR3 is TGTGGTTGGAGCTCACCACGAGTAGGGCAGTACTTC.

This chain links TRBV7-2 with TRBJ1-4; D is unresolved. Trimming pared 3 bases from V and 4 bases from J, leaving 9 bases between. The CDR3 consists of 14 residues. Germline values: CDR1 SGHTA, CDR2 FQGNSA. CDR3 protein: CASSLGSGNEKLFF. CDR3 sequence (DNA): TGTGCCAGCAGCTTGGGCAGCGGTAATGAAAAACTGTTTTTT. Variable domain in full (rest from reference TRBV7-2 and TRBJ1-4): GAGVSQSPSNKVTEKGKDVELRCDPISGHTALYWYRQSLGQGLEFLIYFQGNSAPDKSGLPSDRFSAERTGGSVSTLTIQRTQQEDSAVYLCASSLGSGNEKLFFGSGTQLSVL.

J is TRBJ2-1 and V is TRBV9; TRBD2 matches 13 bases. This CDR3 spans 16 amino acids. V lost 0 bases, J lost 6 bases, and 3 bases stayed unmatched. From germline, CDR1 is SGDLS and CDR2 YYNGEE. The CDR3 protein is CASSVEGLAGFNEQFF. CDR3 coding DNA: TGTGCCAGCAGCGTAGAGGGACTAGCGGGATTCAATGAGCAGTTCTTC. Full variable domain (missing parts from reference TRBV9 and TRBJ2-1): DSGVTQTPKHLITATGQRVTLRCSPRSGDLSVYWYQQSLDQGLQFLIQYYNGEERAKGNILERFSAQQFPDLHSELNLSSLELGDSALYFCASSVEGLAGFNEQFFGPGTRLTVL.

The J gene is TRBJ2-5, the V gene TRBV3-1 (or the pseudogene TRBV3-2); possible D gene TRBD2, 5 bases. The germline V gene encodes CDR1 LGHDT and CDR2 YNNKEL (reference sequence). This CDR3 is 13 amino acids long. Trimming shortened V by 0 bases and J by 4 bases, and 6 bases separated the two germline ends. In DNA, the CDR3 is TGTGCCAGCAGCCAAGAAGAGGGAGAGACCCAGTACTTC. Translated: CASSQEEGETQYF.

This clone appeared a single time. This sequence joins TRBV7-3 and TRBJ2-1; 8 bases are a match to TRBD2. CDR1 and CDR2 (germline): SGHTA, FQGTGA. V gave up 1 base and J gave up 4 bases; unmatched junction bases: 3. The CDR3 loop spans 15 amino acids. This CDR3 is CASSLKLAEYNEQFF. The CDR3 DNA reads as TGTGCCAGCAGCTTAAAACTAGCGGAGTACAATGAGCAGTTCTTC.

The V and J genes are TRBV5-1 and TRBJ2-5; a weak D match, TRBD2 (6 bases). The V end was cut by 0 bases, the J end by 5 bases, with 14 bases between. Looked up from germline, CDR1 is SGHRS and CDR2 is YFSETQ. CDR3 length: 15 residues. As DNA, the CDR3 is TGCGCCAGCAGCTTGGATCCGGGAGCGGAGGAGACCCAGTACTTC. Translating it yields CASSLDPGAEETQYF. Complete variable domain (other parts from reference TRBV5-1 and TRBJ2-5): KAGVTQTPRYLIKTRGQQVTLSCSPISGHRSVSWYQQTPGQGLQFLFEYFSETQRNKGNFPGRFSGRQFSNSRSEMNVSTLELGDSALYLCASSLDPGAEETQYFGPGTRLLVL.

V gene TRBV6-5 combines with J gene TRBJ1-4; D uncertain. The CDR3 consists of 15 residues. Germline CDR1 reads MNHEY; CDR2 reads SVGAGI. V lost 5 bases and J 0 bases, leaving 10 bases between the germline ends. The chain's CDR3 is CASSPLVTTNEKLFF. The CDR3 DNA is TGTGCCAGCAGTCCCCTCGTAACAACTAATGAAAAACTGTTTTTT.

CDR3 protein: CASHQGEDSPLHF. The CDR3 coding sequence is TGTGCCAGCCACCAGGGTGAGGATTCACCCCTCCACTTT. The chain combines TRBV6-5 with TRBJ1-6; possible D gene TRBD1, 5 bases. Germline CDR1 and CDR2: MNHEY and SVGAGI. The length of the CDR3 is 13 residues. Trimming removed 8 bases from V and 8 bases from J, with 13 bases in between.

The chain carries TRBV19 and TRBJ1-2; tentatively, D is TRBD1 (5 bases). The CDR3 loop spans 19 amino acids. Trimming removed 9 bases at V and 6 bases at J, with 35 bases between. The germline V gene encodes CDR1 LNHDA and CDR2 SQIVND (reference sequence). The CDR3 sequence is CASSRDPPGIVGGEDGYTF. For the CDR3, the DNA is TGTGCCAGCAGTCGGGACCCCCCAGGAATAGTCGGGGGAGAGGATGGCTACACCTTC. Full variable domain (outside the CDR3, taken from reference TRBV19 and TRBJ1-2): DGGITQSPKYLFRKEGQNVTLSCEQNLNHDAMYWYRQDPGQGLRLIYYSQIVNDFQKGDIAEGYSVSREKKESFPLTVTSAQKNPTAFYLCASSRDPPGIVGGEDGYTFGSGTRLTVV.

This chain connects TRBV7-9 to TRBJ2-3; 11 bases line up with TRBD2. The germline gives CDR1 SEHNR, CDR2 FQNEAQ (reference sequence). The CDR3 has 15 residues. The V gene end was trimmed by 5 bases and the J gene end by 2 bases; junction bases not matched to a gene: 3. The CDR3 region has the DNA TGTGCCAGCAGCCGGACTAGCGGGCTCACAGATACGCAGTATTTT. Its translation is CASSRTSGLTDTQYF.

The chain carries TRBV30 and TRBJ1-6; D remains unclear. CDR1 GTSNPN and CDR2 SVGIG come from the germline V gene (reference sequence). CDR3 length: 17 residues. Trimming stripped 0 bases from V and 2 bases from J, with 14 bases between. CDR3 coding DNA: TGTGCCTGGAGTGTTGGAGGGAGAGAGCCCTATAATTCACCCCTCCACTTT. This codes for CAWSVGGREPYNSPLHF.

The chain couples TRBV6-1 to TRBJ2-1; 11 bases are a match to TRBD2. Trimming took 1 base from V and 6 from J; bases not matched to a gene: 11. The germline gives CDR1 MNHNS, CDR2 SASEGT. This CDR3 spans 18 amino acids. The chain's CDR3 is CASSEVLYLAGGVNEQFF. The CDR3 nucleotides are TGTGCCAGCAGTGAAGTCCTATATTTAGCGGGAGGGGTCAATGAGCAGTTCTTC.

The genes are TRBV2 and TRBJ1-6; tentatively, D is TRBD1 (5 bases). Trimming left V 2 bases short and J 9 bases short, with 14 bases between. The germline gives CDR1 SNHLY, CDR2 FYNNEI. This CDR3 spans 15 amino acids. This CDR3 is CASSELQSGRSPLHF. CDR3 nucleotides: TGTGCCAGCAGTGAACTACAGTCAGGGCGTTCACCCCTCCACTTT. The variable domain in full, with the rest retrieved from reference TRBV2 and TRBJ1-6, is EPEVTQTPSHQVTQMGQEVILRCVPISNHLYFYWYRQILGQKVEFLVSFYNNEISEKSEIFDDQFSVERPDGSNFTLKIRSTKLEDSAMYFCASSELQSGRSPLHFGNGTRLTVT.

The chain's CDR3 is CASSIGQGDSGANVLTF. The CDR3 DNA follows: TGTGCCAGCAGCATTGGACAGGGGGACTCTGGGGCCAACGTCCTGACTTTC. The rearrangement uses TRBV7-9 and TRBJ2-6; 10 nucleotides match TRBD1. The germline V gene encodes CDR1 SEHNR and CDR2 FQNEAQ (reference sequence). CDR3 length: 17 residues. V was clipped by 5 bases and J by 0 bases; unmatched bases: 4.

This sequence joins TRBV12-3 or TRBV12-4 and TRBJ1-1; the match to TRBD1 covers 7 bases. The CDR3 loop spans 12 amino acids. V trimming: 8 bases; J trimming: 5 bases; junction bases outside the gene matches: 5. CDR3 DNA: TGTGCCAGCTCGACAGGGAGAACTGAAGCTTTCTTT. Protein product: CASSTGRTEAFF.

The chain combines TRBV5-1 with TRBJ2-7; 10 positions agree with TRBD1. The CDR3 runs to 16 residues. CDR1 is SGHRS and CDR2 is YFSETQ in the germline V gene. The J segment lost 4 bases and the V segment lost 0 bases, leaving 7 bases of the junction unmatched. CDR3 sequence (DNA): TGCGCCAGCAGCTTGGCCCCGGGACAGGGGTGGTACGAGCAGTACTTC. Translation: CASSLAPGQGWYEQYF. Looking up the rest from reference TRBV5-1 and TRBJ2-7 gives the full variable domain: KAGVTQTPRYLIKTRGQQVTLSCSPISGHRSVSWYQQTPGQGLQFLFEYFSETQRNKGNFPGRFSGRQFSNSRSEMNVSTLELGDSALYLCASSLAPGQGWYEQYFGPGTRLTVT.

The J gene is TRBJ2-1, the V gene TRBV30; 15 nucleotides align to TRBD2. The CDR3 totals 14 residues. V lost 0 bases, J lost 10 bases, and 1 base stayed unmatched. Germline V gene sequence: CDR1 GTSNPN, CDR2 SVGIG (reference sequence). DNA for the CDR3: TGTGCCTGGAGTGTGGGACTAGCGGGGGGAGAGCAGTTCTTC. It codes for CAWSVGLAGGEQFF. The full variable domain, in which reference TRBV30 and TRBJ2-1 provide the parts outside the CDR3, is SQTIHQWPATLVQPVGSPLSLECTVEGTSNPNLYWYRQAAGRGLQLLFYSVGIGQISSEVPQNLSASRPQDRQFILSSKKLLLSDSGFYLCAWSVGLAGGEQFFGPGTRLTVL.

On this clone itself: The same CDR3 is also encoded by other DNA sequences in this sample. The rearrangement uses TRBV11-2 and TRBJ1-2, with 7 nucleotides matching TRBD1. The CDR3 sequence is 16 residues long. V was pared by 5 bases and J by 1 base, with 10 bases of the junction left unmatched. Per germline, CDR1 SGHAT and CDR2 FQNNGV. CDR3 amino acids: CASSANSGQNNYGYTF. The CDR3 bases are TGTGCCAGCAGCGCTAATTCGGGACAGAATAACTATGGCTACACCTTC.

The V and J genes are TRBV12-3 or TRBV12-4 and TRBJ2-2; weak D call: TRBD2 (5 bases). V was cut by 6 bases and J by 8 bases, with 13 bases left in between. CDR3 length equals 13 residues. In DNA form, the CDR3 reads TGTGCCAGCAGGCCCTCCCCGGGGGGGGAGCTGTTTTTT. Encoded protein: CASRPSPGGELFF.

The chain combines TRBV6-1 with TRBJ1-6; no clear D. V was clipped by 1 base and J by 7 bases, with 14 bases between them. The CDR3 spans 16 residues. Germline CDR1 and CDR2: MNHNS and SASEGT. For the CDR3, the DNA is TGTGCCAGCAGTGAAGGGCGCCCTGAGGGCAATTCACCCCTCCACTTT. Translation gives CASSEGRPEGNSPLHF.